The present TCR beta chain was sequenced within a study of beta chain features in type 1 diabetes. Since all of the isolated RNA was reverse transcribed, expressed TCRB transcripts were what got sequenced. Produced via immunoSEQ multiplex PCR; TCRdb's table is partial and in-frame only. This table holds about 370,000 clones, over 13% found once. There are a few counts of this clone. This TCR was recovered from a young woman in good health. Sequencing used naive CD4+ T cells from blood.

The CDR3 reads CASSGLAGDGQYF. CDR3 sequence (DNA): TGTGCCAGCTCAGGACTAGCGGGAGACGGCCAGTACTTC. The V call is TRBV18, the J call TRBJ2-5, with 13 bases fitting TRBD2. Per the germline V gene, CDR1 is KGHSH and CDR2 is LQKENI. This CDR3 is 13 amino acids long. Trimming cost V 5 bases and J 10 bases; bases outside gene matches: 4.